This T cell receptor (beta chain) was documented in a study of T-cell memory formation after mild COVID-19. The overall study: The TCR clusters were mostly specific to one donor.

General study results and limits: What remained unconfirmed was the SARS-CoV-2 specificity of second-wave clones peaking on day 37. Cross-reactive memory appears to have joined, as suggested by some responding clones showing up in pre-infection memory. The CD4+ clones that contracted clustered mainly within CM and EM, and the CD8+ clones concentrated in EMRA.

TCRdb used MiXCR to reprocess the 5' RACE reads, holding one entry per CDR3 protein. The table lists roughly 600,000 distinct CDR3 sequences, more than 15% of them singletons, with about 12% in the top ten. Comment on this clonotype: Antigen: not known.

Germline trimming cut 6 bases from V and 1 base from J; bases unmatched to any gene: 5. The CDR3 has 14 amino acids. Germline V gene data show CDR1 as MNHNY and CDR2 as SVGAGI (reference sequence). The sequencing sample was made of PBMCs or a T cell subset sorted from them (not recorded which). The TCR originated in an adult woman who had mild COVID-19 (a few samples of this study predate the infection). Cell type and time point are not known. The chain joins TRBV6-6 to TRBJ1-1; 7 bases are shared with TRBD1. The CDR3 is CASRVWTGNTEAFF. The CDR3 DNA reads TGTGCCAGCAGGGTATGGACAGGGAACACTGAAGCTTTCTTT.